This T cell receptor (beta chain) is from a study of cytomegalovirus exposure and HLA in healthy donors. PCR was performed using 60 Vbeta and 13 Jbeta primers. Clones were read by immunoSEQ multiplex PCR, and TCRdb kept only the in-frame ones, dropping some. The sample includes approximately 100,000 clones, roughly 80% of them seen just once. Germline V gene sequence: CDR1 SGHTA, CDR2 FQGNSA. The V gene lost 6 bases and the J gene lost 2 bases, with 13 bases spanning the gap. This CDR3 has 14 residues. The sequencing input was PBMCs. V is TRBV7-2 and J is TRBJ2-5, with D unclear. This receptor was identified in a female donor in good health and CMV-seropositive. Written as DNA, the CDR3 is TGTGCCAGCAGTCCATGGAGCTCACAAGAGACCCAGTACTTC. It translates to CASSPWSSQETQYF.